This TCR beta chain came from a study of T-cell memory formation after mild COVID-19. Notes on the study in general: Cross-reactive memory seemingly joined, as some responding clones were found in pre-infection memory.

About this clonotype itself: Its antigen is still unknown.

Germline CDR1 reads MNHNY; CDR2 reads SVGAGI (reference sequence). Trimming shortened V by 8 bases and J by 3 bases, and 7 bases separated the two germline ends. The CDR3 has 11 residues. TCRdb re-called the 5' RACE reads with MiXCR, one entry per CDR3 protein. The data show 300,000 to 400,000 distinct CDR3 sequences, approximately 16% seen once. The rearrangement joins TRBV6-6 to TRBJ1-1; D gene ambiguous. The sequenced sample was PBMCs or a T cell subset sorted from them (not recorded which). The clonotype comes from a man between 18 and 29 years old who had mild COVID-19 (a few samples of this study predate the infection). Cell type and time point are not known. CDR3 DNA sequence: TGTGCCAGCCGGGGAGACACTGAAGCTTTCTTT. This translates into CASRGDTEAFF.